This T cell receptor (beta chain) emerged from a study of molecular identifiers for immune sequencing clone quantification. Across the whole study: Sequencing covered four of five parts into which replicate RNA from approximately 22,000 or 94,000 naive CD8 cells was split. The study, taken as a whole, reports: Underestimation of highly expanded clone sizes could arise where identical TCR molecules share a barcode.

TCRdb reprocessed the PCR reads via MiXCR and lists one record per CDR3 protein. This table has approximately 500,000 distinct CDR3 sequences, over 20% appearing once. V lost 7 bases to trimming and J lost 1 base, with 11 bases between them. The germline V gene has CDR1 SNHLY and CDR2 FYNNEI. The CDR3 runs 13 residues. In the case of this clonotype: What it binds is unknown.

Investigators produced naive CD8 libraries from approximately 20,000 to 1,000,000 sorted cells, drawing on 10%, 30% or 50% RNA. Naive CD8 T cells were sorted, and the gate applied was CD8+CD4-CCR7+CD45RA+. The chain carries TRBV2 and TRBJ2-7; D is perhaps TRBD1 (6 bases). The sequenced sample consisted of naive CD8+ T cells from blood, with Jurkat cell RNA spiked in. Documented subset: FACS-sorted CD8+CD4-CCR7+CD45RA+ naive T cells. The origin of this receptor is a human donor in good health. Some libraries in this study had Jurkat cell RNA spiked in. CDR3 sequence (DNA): TGTGCCAGCAATCGGCAGGGGTCCTACGAGCAGTACTTC. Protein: CASNRQGSYEQYF.